This record looks at one TCR beta chain sequence and its context. Its specificity is unknown. There are 14 residues in the CDR3. Germline CDR1 and CDR2: MNHNY and SVGAGI (reference sequence). Trimming stripped 8 bases from V and 2 bases from J, with 14 bases between. The source of the sample is a study of T-cell memory formation after mild COVID-19. Overall study results and limits: Contracting CD4+ clones sat mainly in CM and EM; CD8+ in EMRA. Within pre-infection memory, some responding clones were found, suggesting cross-reactive memory joined. Whereas later expanders leaned CD4+, clones contracting day 15 to 85 showed a balanced CD4/CD8 makeup.

The authors produced TCR alpha and TCR beta cDNA libraries with sample barcodes and UMIs by 5'RACE using constant-segment primers. TCRdb reprocessed the 5' RACE reads via MiXCR and lists one record per CDR3 protein. The repertoire holds 100,000 to 150,000 distinct CDR3 sequences, with more than 15% as singletons. Sequenced: PBMCs or a T cell subset sorted from them (not recorded which). The origin of this receptor is a man younger than 30 who had mild COVID-19 (a few samples of this study predate the infection). Cell type and time point are not known. The rearrangement joins TRBV6-6 to TRBJ2-3; D assignment may be TRBD1 or TRBD2 (5 bases each). The CDR3 loop is CASVLRGVTDTQYF. The CDR3, as DNA: TGTGCCAGCGTATTGAGGGGAGTCACAGATACGCAGTATTTT.